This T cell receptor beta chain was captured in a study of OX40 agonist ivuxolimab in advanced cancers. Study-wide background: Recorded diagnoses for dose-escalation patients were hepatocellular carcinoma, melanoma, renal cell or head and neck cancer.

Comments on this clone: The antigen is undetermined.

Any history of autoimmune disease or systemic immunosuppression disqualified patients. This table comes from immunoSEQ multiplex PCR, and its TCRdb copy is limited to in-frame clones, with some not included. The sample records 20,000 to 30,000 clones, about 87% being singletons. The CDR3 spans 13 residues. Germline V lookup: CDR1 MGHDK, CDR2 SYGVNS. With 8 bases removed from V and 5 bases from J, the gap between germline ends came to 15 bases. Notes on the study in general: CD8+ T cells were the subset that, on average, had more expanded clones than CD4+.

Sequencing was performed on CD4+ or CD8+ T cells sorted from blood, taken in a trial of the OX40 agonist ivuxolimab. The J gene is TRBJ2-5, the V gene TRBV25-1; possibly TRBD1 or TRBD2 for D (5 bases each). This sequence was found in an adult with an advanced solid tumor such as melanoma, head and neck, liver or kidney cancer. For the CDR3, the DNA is TGTGCCAGCCACCAAAGGGGAGACGAGACCCAGTACTTC. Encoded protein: CASHQRGDETQYF.